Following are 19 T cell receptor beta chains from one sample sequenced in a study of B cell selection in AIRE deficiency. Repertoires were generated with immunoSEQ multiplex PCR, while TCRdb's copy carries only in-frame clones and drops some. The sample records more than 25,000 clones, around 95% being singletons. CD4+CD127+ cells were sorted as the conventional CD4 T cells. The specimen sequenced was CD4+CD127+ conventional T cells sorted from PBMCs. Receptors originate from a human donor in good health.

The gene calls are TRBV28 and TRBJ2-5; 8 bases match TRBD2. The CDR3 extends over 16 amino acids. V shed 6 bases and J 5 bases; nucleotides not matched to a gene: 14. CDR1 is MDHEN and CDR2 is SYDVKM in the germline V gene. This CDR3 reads CASSLGGAGRMETQYF. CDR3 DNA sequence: TGTGCCAGCAGCCTCGGGGGGGCAGGGAGGATGGAGACCCAGTACTTC. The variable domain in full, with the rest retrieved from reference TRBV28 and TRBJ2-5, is DVKVTQSSRYLVKRTGEKVFLECVQDMDHENMFWYRQDPGLGLRLIYFSYDVKMKEKGDIPEGYSVSREKKERFSLILESASTNQTSMYLCASSLGGAGRMETQYFGPGTRLLVL.

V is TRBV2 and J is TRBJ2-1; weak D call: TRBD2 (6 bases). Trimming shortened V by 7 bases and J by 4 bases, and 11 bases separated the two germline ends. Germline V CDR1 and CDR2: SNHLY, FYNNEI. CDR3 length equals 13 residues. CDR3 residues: CASTGLPYNEQFF. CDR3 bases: TGTGCCAGCACGGGACTCCCATACAATGAGCAGTTCTTC.

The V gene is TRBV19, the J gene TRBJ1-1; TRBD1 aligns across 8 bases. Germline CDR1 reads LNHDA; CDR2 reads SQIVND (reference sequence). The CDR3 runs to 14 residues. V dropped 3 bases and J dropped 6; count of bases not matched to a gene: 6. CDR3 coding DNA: TGTGCCAGTAGTATGACAGGGGCCGGGGCTGAAGCTTTCTTT. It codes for CASSMTGAGAEAFF.

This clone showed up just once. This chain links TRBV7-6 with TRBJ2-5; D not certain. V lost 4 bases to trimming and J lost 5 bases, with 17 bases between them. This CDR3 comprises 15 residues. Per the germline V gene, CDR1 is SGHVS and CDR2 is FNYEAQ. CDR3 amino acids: CASSSRPNPGETQYF. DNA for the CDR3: TGTGCCAGCAGCTCCCGGCCCAACCCTGGGGAGACCCAGTACTTC.

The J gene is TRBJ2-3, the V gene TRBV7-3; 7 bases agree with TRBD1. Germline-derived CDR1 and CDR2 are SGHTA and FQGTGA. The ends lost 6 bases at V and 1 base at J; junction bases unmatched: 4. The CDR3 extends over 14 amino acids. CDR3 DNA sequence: TGTGCCAGCAGTCTCGACAGGGGCACAGATACGCAGTATTTT. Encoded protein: CASSLDRGTDTQYF.

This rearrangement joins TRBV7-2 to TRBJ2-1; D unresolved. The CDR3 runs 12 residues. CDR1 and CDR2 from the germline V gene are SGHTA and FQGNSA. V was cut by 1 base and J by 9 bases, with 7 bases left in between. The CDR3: CASSLGWSEQFF. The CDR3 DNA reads TGTGCCAGCAGCTTAGGGTGGAGTGAGCAGTTCTTC.

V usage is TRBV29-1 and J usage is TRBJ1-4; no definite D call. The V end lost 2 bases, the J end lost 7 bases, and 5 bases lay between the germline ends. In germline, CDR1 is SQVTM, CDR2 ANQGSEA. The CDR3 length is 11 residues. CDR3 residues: CSVESGEKLFF. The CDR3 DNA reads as TGCAGCGTTGAATCGGGTGAAAAACTGTTTTTT.

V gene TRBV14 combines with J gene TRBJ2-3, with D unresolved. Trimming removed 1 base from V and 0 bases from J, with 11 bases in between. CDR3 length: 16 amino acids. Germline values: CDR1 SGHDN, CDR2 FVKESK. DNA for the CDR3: TGTGCCAGCAGCCAAGTGCTAAGTTCCAGCACAGATACGCAGTATTTT. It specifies CASSQVLSSSTDTQYF.

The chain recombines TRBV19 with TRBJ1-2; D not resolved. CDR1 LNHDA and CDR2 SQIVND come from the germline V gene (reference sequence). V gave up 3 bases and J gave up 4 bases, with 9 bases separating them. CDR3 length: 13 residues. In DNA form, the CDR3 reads TGTGCCAGTAGTATTGGCAGCCTCTATGGCTACACCTTC. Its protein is CASSIGSLYGYTF. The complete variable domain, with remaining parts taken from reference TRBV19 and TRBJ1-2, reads DGGITQSPKYLFRKEGQNVTLSCEQNLNHDAMYWYRQDPGQGLRLIYYSQIVNDFQKGDIAEGYSVSREKKESFPLTVTSAQKNPTAFYLCASSIGSLYGYTFGSGTRLTVV.

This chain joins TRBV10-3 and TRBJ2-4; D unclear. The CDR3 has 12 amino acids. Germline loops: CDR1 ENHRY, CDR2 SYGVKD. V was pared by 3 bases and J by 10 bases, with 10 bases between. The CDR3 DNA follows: TGTGCCATCAGTGAAGACAATAAAATTCAGTACTTC. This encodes CAISEDNKIQYF.

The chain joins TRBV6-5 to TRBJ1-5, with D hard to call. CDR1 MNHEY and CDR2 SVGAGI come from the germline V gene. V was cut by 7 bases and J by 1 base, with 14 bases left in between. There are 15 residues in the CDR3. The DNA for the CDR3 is TGTGCCAGCACCTGGCGGCTTATGAGCAATCAGCCCCAGCATTTT. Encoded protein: CASTWRLMSNQPQHF.

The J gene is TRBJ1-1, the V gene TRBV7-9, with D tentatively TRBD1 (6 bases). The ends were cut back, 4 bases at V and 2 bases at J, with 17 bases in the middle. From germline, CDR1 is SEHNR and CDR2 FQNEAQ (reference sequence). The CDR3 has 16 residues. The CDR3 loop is CASSSTTRGFNTEAFF. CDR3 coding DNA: TGTGCCAGCAGCTCTACGACAAGGGGGTTTAACACTGAAGCTTTCTTT.

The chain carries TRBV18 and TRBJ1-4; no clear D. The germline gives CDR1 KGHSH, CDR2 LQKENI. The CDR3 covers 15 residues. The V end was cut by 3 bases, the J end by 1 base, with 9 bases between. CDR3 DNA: TGTGCCAGCTCACCTAACATGAGAACTAATGAAAAACTGTTTTTT. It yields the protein CASSPNMRTNEKLFF.

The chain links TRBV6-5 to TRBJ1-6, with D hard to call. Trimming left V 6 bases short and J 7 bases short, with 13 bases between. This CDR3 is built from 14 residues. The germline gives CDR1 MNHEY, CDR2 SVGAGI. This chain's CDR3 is CASSGGRLNSPLHF. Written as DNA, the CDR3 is TGTGCCAGCAGCGGCGGGCGGTTGAATTCACCCCTCCACTTT.

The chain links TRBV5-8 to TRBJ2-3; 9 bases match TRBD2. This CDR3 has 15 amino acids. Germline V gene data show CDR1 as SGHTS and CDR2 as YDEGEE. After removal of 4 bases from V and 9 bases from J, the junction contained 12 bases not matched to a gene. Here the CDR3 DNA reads TGTGCCAGCAGCCCGGGACTAGCAATAAGATGGACGCAGTATTTT. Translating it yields CASSPGLAIRWTQYF.

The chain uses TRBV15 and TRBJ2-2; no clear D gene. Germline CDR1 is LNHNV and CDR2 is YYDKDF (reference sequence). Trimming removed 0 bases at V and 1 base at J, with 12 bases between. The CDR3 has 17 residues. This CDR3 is CATSRDMAKVNTGELFF. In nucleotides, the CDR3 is TGTGCCACCAGCAGAGATATGGCGAAAGTGAACACCGGGGAGCTGTTTTTT.

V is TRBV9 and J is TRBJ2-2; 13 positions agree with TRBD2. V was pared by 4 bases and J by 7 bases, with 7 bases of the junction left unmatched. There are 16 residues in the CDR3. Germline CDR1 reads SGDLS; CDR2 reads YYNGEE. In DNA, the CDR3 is TGTGCCAGCAGCCCGAGCGGACTAGCGGGAGTCGGGGAGCTGTTTTTT. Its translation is CASSPSGLAGVGELFF.

CDR3 DNA: TGTGCCAGCAGCGCCCGGGACCTAAGCACAGATACGCAGTATTTT. Translated: CASSARDLSTDTQYF. The chain links TRBV7-8 to TRBJ2-3; D possibly matches TRBD1 or TRBD2 (5 bases each). The CDR3 runs 15 residues. Trimming took 5 bases from V and 0 from J, leaving 12 bases between them. Germline CDR1 and CDR2: SGHVS and FQNEAQ. Complete variable domain (other parts from reference TRBV7-8 and TRBJ2-3): GAGVSQSPRYKVAKRGQDVALRCDPISGHVSLFWYQQALGQGPEFLTYFQNEAQLDKSGLPSDRFFAERPEGSVSTLKIQRTQQEDSAVYLCASSARDLSTDTQYFGPGTRLTVL.

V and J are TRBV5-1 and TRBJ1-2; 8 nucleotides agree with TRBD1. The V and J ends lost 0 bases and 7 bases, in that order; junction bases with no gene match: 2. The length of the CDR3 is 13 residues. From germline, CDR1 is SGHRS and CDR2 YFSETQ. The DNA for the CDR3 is TGCGCCAGCAGCTTGGCCAGGGGGCTTGGCTACACCTTC. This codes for CASSLARGLGYTF. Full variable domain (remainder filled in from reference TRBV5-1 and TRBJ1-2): KAGVTQTPRYLIKTRGQQVTLSCSPISGHRSVSWYQQTPGQGLQFLFEYFSETQRNKGNFPGRFSGRQFSNSRSEMNVSTLELGDSALYLCASSLARGLGYTFGSGTRLTVV.